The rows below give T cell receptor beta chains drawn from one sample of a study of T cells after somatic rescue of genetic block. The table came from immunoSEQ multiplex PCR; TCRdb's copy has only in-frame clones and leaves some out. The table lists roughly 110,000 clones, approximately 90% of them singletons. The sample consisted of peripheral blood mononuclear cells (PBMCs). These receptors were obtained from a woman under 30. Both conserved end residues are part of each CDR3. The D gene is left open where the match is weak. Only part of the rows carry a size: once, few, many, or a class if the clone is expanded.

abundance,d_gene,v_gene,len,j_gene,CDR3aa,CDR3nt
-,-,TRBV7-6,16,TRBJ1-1,CASSLELGALNTEAFF,TGTGCCAGCAGCTTAGAGCTGGGCGCCTTGAACACTGAAGCTTTCTTT
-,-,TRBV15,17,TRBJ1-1,CATSRDAWGGWGTEAFF,TGTGCCACCAGCAGAGACGCCTGGGGGGGATGGGGCACTGAAGCTTTCTTT
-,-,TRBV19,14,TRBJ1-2,CASSPDGGDRGYTF,TGTGCCAGTAGTCCGGACGGAGGGGACCGCGGCTACACCTTC
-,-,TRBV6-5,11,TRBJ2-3,CASSLKDTQYF,TGTGCCAGCAGCTTAAAGGATACGCAGTATTTT
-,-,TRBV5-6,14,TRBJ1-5,CASSHARSNQPQHF,TGTGCCAGCAGCCATGCCCGGAGCAATCAGCCCCAGCATTTT
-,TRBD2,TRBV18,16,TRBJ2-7,CASSRPTSGGPTEQYF,TGTGCCAGCTCACGTCCGACTAGCGGGGGTCCTACGGAGCAGTACTTC
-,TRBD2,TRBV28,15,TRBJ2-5,CASTRLGGVAETQYF,TGTGCCAGCACCCGGCTGGGAGGGGTGGCGGAGACCCAGTACTTC
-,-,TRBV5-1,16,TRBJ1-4,CASSLGAGQGNEKLFF,TGCGCCAGCAGCTTGGGGGCAGGGCAGGGTAATGAAAAACTGTTTTTT
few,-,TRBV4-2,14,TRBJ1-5,CASSQEQGNQPQHF,TGTGCCAGCAGCCAAGAACAGGGCAATCAGCCCCAGCATTTT
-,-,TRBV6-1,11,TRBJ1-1,CAGSWGTEAFF,TGTGCCGGATCGTGGGGGACTGAAGCTTTCTTT
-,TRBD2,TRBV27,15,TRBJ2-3,CASNRSGELTDTQYF,TGTGCCAGCAACCGTAGCGGGGAGCTCACAGATACGCAGTATTTT
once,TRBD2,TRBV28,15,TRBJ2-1,CASTSGTSGGLKQFF,TGTGCCAGCACCTCCGGGACTAGCGGGGGGCTAAAGCAGTTCTTC
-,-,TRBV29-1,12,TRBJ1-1,CSGHRAGTEAFF,TGCAGCGGACACAGGGCGGGCACTGAAGCTTTCTTT
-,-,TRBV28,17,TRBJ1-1,CASSLRSNGSPGTEAFF,TGTGCCAGCAGTTTGAGGAGTAACGGATCCCCGGGCACTGAAGCTTTCTTT
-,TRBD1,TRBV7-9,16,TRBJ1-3,CASSTRSRGLGNTIYF,TGTGCCAGCAGCACTAGGTCCAGGGGGCTTGGAAACACCATATATTTT
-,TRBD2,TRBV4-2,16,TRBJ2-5,CASSPRRGGSFETQYF,TGTGCCAGCAGCCCCAGGCGCGGGGGGTCCTTCGAGACCCAGTACTTC
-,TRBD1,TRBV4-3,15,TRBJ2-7,CASSQEGTGAYEQYF,TGCGCCAGCAGCCAAGAAGGGACAGGTGCCTACGAGCAGTACTTC
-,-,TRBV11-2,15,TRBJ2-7,CASSFSPLGTPEQYF,TGTGCCAGCAGCTTTTCTCCCCTGGGCACCCCCGAGCAGTACTTC
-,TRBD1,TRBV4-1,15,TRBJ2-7,CASSQGDRGFNEQYF,TGCGCCAGCAGCCAAGGTGACAGGGGCTTCAACGAGCAGTACTTC
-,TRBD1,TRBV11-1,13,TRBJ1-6,CASIRDRGSPLHF,TGTGCCAGCATCCGGGACAGGGGTTCACCCCTCCACTTT
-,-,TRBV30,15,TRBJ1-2,CAWSVRHRLSVGYTF,TGTGCCTGGAGTGTACGGCACAGGCTGTCGGTTGGCTACACCTTC
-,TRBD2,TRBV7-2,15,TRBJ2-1,CASSPRRGGRNEQFF,TGTGCCAGCAGCCCGAGACGGGGGGGCCGCAATGAGCAGTTCTTC
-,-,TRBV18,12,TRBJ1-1,CASSLKHTEAFF,TGTGCCAGCTCACTGAAACATACAGAAGCTTTCTTT
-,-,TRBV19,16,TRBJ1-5,CASSTRTVPHNQPQHF,TGTGCCAGTAGTACCCGGACAGTCCCCCACAATCAGCCCCAGCATTTT
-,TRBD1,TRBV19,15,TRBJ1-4,CASSDRGTGREKLFF,TGTGCCAGTAGTGACCGCGGGACAGGGAGGGAAAAACTGTTTTTT
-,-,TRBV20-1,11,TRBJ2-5,CSARGDEDQYF,TGCAGTGCTAGGGGGGACGAGGACCAGTACTTC
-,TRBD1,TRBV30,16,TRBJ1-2,CAWDEPGQGAAHGYTF,TGTGCCTGGGATGAGCCGGGACAGGGTGCGGCGCATGGCTACACCTTC
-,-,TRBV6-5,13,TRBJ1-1,CASSYSRVDVAFF,TGTGCCAGCAGTTACTCGAGGGTGGATGTGGCTTTCTTT
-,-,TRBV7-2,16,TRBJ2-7,CASSLAGAPSSYEQYF,TGTGCCAGCAGCTTAGCGGGGGCCCCGTCTTCCTACGAGCAGTACTTC
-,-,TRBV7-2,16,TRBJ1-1,CASSLMEFGVNTEAFF,TGTGCCAGCAGCTTAATGGAGTTCGGCGTGAACACTGAAGCTTTCTTT
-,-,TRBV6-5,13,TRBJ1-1,CASSTTLGTEAFF,TGTGCCAGCAGCACGACATTGGGCACTGAAGCTTTCTTT
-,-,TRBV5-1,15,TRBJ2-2,CASSLRDTGTGELFF,TGCGCCAGCAGCCTCCGGGACACAGGCACGGGGGAGCTGTTTTTT
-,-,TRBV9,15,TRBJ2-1,CASSASGGDINEQFF,TGTGCCAGCAGCGCGTCTGGGGGTGACATCAATGAGCAGTTCTTC
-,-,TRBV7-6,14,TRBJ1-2,CASSLEGGGYGYTF,TGTGCCAGCAGCTTAGAGGGCGGGGGCTATGGCTACACCTTC
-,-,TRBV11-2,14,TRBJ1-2,CASTAGDLRGGYTF,TGTGCCAGCACAGCCGGAGACCTGAGGGGTGGCTACACCTTC
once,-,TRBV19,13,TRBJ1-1,CASSIGRETEAFF,TGTGCCAGTAGTATCGGCAGGGAAACTGAAGCTTTCTTT
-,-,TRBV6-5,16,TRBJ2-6,CASSYVAGSGANVLTF,TGTGCCAGCAGTTACGTCGCAGGCTCTGGGGCCAACGTCCTGACTTTC
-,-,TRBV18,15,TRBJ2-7,CASSPPFGGFYEQYF,TGTGCCAGCTCACCACCATTCGGAGGGTTCTACGAGCAGTACTTC
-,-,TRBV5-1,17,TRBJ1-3,CASSALDRGYSGNTIYF,TGCGCCAGCAGCGCCCTCGACAGAGGTTACTCTGGAAACACCATATATTTT
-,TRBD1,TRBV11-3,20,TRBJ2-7,CASSFRGLDRVLTSSYEQYF,TGTGCCAGCAGCTTTAGGGGTTTGGACAGGGTATTGACTAGCTCCTACGAGCAGTACTTC
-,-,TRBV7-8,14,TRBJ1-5,CASSYLGGNQPQHF,TGTGCCAGCAGTTATCTAGGGGGCAATCAGCCCCAGCATTTT
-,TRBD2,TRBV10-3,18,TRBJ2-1,CAISGGGLASAGYNEQFF,TGTGCCATCAGTGGGGGAGGACTAGCCTCAGCCGGGTACAATGAGCAGTTCTTC
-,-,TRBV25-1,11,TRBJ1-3,CASSDRNTIYF,TGTGCCAGCAGTGACAGAAACACCATATATTTT
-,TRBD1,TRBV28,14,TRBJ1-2,CASRPTGGAKGYTF,TGTGCCAGCAGACCGACAGGGGGCGCGAAGGGCTACACCTTC
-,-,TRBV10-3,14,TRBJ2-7,CAISESSATYEQYF,TGTGCCATCAGTGAGTCTTCCGCTACCTACGAGCAGTACTTC
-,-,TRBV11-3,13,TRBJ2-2,CASSLRVTGELFF,TGTGCCAGCAGCTTACGGGTCACCGGGGAGCTGTTTTTT
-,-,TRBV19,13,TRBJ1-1,CASSLRGNTEAFF,TGTGCCAGTAGTCTGCGAGGGAACACTGAAGCTTTCTTT
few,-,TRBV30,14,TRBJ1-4,CAWTKITTNEKLFF,TGTGCCTGGACCAAAATAACAACTAATGAAAAACTGTTTTTT
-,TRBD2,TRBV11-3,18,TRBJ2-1,CASSFSGLAGAPYNEQFF,TGTGCCAGCAGCTTTTCTGGACTAGCGGGGGCTCCCTACAATGAGCAGTTCTTC
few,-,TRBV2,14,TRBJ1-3,CASSFDRFGNTIYF,TGTGCCAGCAGTTTCGACAGATTTGGAAACACCATATATTTT
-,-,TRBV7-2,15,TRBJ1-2,CASSPRPVRGYGYTF,TGTGCCAGCAGCCCTCGGCCAGTCAGAGGATATGGCTACACCTTC
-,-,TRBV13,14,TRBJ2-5,CASGLRVAEETQYF,TGTGCCAGCGGACTAAGGGTAGCTGAAGAGACCCAGTACTTC
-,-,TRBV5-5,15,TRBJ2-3,CASSLGRSNTDTQYF,TGTGCCAGCAGCTTGGGGCGGTCAAACACAGATACGCAGTATTTT
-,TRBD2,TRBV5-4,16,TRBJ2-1,CASSFLAGGPPGEQFF,TGTGCCAGCAGCTTTCTAGCGGGGGGCCCACCGGGAGAGCAGTTCTTC
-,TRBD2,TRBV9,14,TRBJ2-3,CASSVASGGDTQYF,TGTGCCAGCAGCGTAGCTAGCGGGGGGGATACGCAGTATTTT
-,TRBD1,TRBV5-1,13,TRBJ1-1,CASSNRDRGFWFF,TGCGCCAGCAGCAACCGGGACAGGGGGTTCTGGTTCTTT
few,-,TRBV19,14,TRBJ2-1,CASSIGASYNEQFF,TGTGCCAGTAGTATAGGAGCCAGTTACAATGAGCAGTTCTTC